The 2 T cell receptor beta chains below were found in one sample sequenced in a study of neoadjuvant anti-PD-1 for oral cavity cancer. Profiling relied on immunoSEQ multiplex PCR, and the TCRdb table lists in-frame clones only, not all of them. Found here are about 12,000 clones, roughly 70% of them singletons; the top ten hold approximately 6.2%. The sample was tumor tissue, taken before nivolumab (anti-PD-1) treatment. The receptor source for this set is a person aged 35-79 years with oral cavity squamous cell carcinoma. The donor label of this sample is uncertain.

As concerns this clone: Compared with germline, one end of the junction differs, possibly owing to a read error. For the CDR3, the DNA is TGTGCCAGCACCTTAGGTCCAGGGTGGGGCTACACCTTC. It is translated as CASTLGPGWGYTF. The chain carries TRBV7-9 and TRBJ1-2; D is possibly TRBD1 (5 bases). This CDR3 is 13 amino acids long. Germline-derived CDR1 and CDR2 are SEHNR and FQNEAQ (reference sequence).

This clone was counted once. CDR3 sequence (DNA): TGTGCCAGCAGTCCAAGCAGGGCATACGAGCAGTACTTC. Its translation: CASSPSRAYEQYF. The rearrangement uses TRBV2 and TRBJ2-7, with a weak D call TRBD1 (5 bases). This CDR3 is 13 amino acids long. CDR1 is SNHLY and CDR2 is FYNNEI in the germline V gene. With 5 bases removed from V and 4 bases from J, the gap between germline ends came to 12 bases.